What follows are 27 T cell receptor beta chains derived from one specimen sequenced in a study of cytomegalovirus exposure and HLA in healthy donors listed by TCRdb under 2017. Library preparation employed the immunoSEQ multiplex PCR assay. A mixture of 60 forward primers for TCR Vbeta segments and 13 reverse primers for TCR Jbeta segments was used in the multiplex PCR. The source is immuneACCESS, and TCRdb retained only in-frame sequences with V and J called. Part of the clones is not carried over; for the studies checked, unresolved V genes explain less than half of this, and the remainder is unexplained. The sample data list some 160,000 clones, and around 80% of these were observed just once. Together, the top ten hold approximately 1.9% of the sample. The sample was PBMCs. The receptors come from a man between 18 and 29 years old in good health and CMV-seronegative.

This chain connects TRBV29-1 to TRBJ2-1, with D perhaps matching TRBD1 (5 bases). CDR3 length equals 11 residues. V was trimmed by 5 bases and J by 15 bases, leaving 17 bases between them. Per the germline V gene, CDR1 is SQVTM and CDR2 is ANQGSEA. CDR3 DNA sequence: TGCAGCGTTTCCGACAGCACCGACTCGTTCTTC. This codes for CSVSDSTDSFF.

The chain has TRBV4-2 and TRBJ2-7; D ambiguous. The CDR3 has 15 residues. The germline V gene has CDR1 LGHNA and CDR2 YNFKEQ. Trimming took off 0 bases at V and 0 bases at J, with 9 bases between the two ends. The CDR3: CASSQDRSISYEQYF. CDR3 nucleotides: TGTGCCAGCAGCCAAGACAGGTCCATCTCCTACGAGCAGTACTTC.

V and J are TRBV28 and TRBJ1-2; D is undetermined. This CDR3 has 12 residues. Germline V gene lookup returns CDR1 MDHEN and CDR2 SYDVKM. The V gene lost 11 bases and the J gene lost 6 bases, with 16 bases spanning the gap. CDR3 in DNA: TGTGCCGCAAGCAGGTTGGGCGATGGCTACACCTTC. Its protein is CAASRLGDGYTF.

The rearrangement uses TRBV4-1 and TRBJ2-1; D call uncertain. The CDR3 covers 14 residues. Germline-derived CDR1 and CDR2 are MGHRA and YSYEKL. V lost 2 bases and J 9 bases, leaving 14 bases between the germline ends. CDR3 sequence (DNA): TGCGCCAGCAGCCAAAGCGCCCCCATGCTTGAGCAGTTCTTC. It yields the protein CASSQSAPMLEQFF.

The chain combines TRBV4-1 with TRBJ1-2, with a tentative D call TRBD1 (6 bases). Germline CDR1 reads MGHRA; CDR2 reads YSYEKL. The V gene lost 2 bases and the J gene lost 7 bases, with 11 bases spanning the gap. CDR3 length: 13 amino acids. CDR3: CASSQTGTFGYTF. CDR3 sequence (DNA): TGCGCCAGCAGCCAAACAGGGACGTTTGGCTACACCTTC.

V gene TRBV4-2 combines with J gene TRBJ1-2, with D uncertain. The germline gives CDR1 LGHNA, CDR2 YNFKEQ. The CDR3 consists of 12 residues. Trimming removed 6 bases at V and 4 bases at J, with 9 bases between. As DNA, the CDR3 is TGTGCCAGCAGGCAAAACAGCTATGGCTACACCTTC. It translates to CASRQNSYGYTF.

This chain's CDR3 is CASSLVSSYEQYF. The CDR3, as DNA: TGTGCCAGCAGCTTGGTCAGCTCCTACGAGCAGTACTTC. The V and J genes are TRBV13 and TRBJ2-7; no firm D call. From germline, CDR1 is PRHDT and CDR2 FYEKMQ (reference sequence). The CDR3 is 13 amino acids. V was cut by 3 bases and J by 0 bases, with 6 bases left in between. Variable domain in full (rest from reference TRBV13 and TRBJ2-7): AAGVIQSPRHLIKEKRETATLKCYPIPRHDTVYWYQQGPGQDPQFLISFYEKMQSDKGSIPDRFSAQQFSDYHSELNMSSLELGDSALYFCASSLVSSYEQYFGPGTRLTVT.

V is TRBV6-5 and J is TRBJ2-7; perhaps TRBD1 as D (6 bases). V was pared by 6 bases and J by 4 bases, with 10 bases between. The CDR3 has 12 amino acids. CDR1 and CDR2 from the germline V gene are MNHEY and SVGAGI. The DNA for the CDR3 is TGTGCCAGCAGATTACAGGGATACGAGCAGTACTTC. This sequence encodes CASRLQGYEQYF.

The chain combines TRBV2 with TRBJ2-3, with D perhaps matching TRBD2 (6 bases). The germline CDR1 and CDR2 sequences are SNHLY and FYNNEI. Deletions cut 5 bases from V and 0 bases from J, with 21 bases between. The CDR3 loop spans 18 amino acids. The CDR3 DNA is TGTGCCAGCAGTCCGATCCCCTCTGGCGGGACCAGCACAGATACGCAGTATTTT. Translating it yields CASSPIPSGGTSTDTQYF.

V usage is TRBV5-1 and J usage is TRBJ2-5; 9 nucleotides match TRBD1. This CDR3 has 15 amino acids. V lost 0 bases to trimming and J lost 5 bases; unmatched junction nucleotides: 5. Per the germline V gene, CDR1 is SGHRS and CDR2 is YFSETQ. The CDR3 coding sequence is TGCGCCAGCAGCTTGGGACAGGGGGTAGGGGAGACCCAGTACTTC. This codes for CASSLGQGVGETQYF.

The J gene is TRBJ1-2, the V gene TRBV7-9; 7 bases agree with TRBD1. Germline V gene data show CDR1 as SEHNR and CDR2 as FQNEAQ (reference sequence). V was pared by 5 bases and J by 1 base, with 7 bases of the junction left unmatched. The CDR3 consists of 15 residues. CDR3 region: CASSDRQGNNYGYTF. DNA for the CDR3: TGTGCCAGCAGCGATCGACAGGGAAATAACTATGGCTACACCTTC.

The chain is built from TRBV6-5 and TRBJ2-5; 10 bases match TRBD1. The CDR3 length is 14 residues. Losses at the gene ends were 9 bases for V and 5 bases for J; bases not matched to a gene: 9. Germline loops: CDR1 MNHEY, CDR2 SVGAGI. The CDR3 here is CASRTDRGRETQYF. Written as DNA, the CDR3 is TGTGCCAGTCGGACGGACAGGGGGAGGGAGACCCAGTACTTC.

V gene TRBV12-5 combines with J gene TRBJ2-1; D perhaps matches TRBD2 (5 bases). CDR3 length equals 14 residues. V was cut by 1 base and J by 4 bases, with 8 bases left in between. CDR1 is LGHNT and CDR2 is FRNRAP in the germline V gene. CDR3 sequence (DNA): TGTGCTAGTGGTTTGGCGACTATATACAATGAGCAGTTCTTC. This translates into CASGLATIYNEQFF. The full variable domain, rest sourced from reference TRBV12-5 and TRBJ2-1, is DARVTQTPRHKVTEMGQEVTMRCQPILGHNTVFWYRQTMMQGLELLAYFRNRAPLDDSGMPKDRFSAEMPDATLATLKIQPSEPRDSAVYFCASGLATIYNEQFFGPGTRLTVL.

V usage is TRBV5-1 and J usage is TRBJ2-1; 9 bases line up with TRBD2. Per germline, CDR1 SGHRS and CDR2 YFSETQ. The CDR3 has 15 amino acids. Trimming removed 4 bases from V and 0 bases from J; junction bases left unmatched: 2. The CDR3 spells CASSALAGSYNEQFF. Here the CDR3 DNA reads TGCGCCAGCAGCGCACTAGCGGGCTCCTACAATGAGCAGTTCTTC.

This clone was observed a handful of times. This chain uses TRBV4-1 with TRBJ1-1, with TRBD1 as a possible D gene (5 bases). Trimming removed 3 bases from V and 7 bases from J, with 15 bases in between. Germline loops: CDR1 MGHRA, CDR2 YSYEKL. The CDR3 extends over 14 amino acids. DNA of the CDR3: TGCGCCAGCAGCCAGCCGGGCTTAGGGGTTGAAGCTTTCTTT. It codes for CASSQPGLGVEAFF.

The genes are TRBV4-3 and TRBJ2-7, with TRBD1 identical over 7 bases. The V and J ends lost 4 bases and 2 bases, in that order; junction bases with no gene match: 14. The V gene's germline CDR1 is LGHNA and CDR2 YSLEER. This CDR3 has 17 residues. The CDR3 region is CASSPGGPRQGTYEQYF. The CDR3 DNA is TGCGCCAGCAGCCCAGGCGGACCGAGACAGGGAACCTACGAGCAGTACTTC.

The chain uses TRBV6-1 and TRBJ2-1; TRBD1 agrees at 10 bases. This CDR3 region has 13 residues. Unmatched junction bases numbered 1, after V lost 8 bases and J lost 3 bases. The V gene's germline CDR1 is MNHNS and CDR2 SASEGT. This CDR3 is CASGTGDYNEQFF. The DNA of the CDR3 is TGTGCCAGCGGGACAGGGGACTACAATGAGCAGTTCTTC.

This chain links TRBV28 with TRBJ2-1, with a weak D call TRBD2 (5 bases). Germline V gene sequence: CDR1 MDHEN, CDR2 SYDVKM. This CDR3 contains 14 residues. The germline V and J ends were trimmed by 5 bases and 4 bases, with 12 bases remaining between them. The CDR3 here is CASSPLSGYNEQFF. The CDR3 DNA is TGTGCCAGCAGTCCACTGAGCGGATACAATGAGCAGTTCTTC.

Written as DNA, the CDR3 is TGCAGTGCTGAGAGCACAGATACGCAGTATTTT. Protein product: CSAESTDTQYF. The genes are TRBV20-1 and TRBJ2-3; D is unclear. The CDR3 is made up of 11 amino acids. V lost 5 bases to trimming and J lost 0 bases, with 3 bases between them. Germline loops: CDR1 DFQATT, CDR2 SNEGSKA (reference sequence).

The chain couples TRBV5-1 to TRBJ1-2; possibly TRBD1 for D (5 bases). Trimming cost V 0 bases and J 6 bases, with 15 bases left between them. CDR3 size: 15 residues. Germline V CDR1 and CDR2: SGHRS, YFSETQ. DNA of the CDR3: TGCGCCAGCAGCTTGGACCGGGTGGGGCTAGATGGCTACACCTTC. Translation: CASSLDRVGLDGYTF.

The genes are TRBV5-1 and TRBJ2-2; a possible D gene is TRBD1 (5 bases). The length of the CDR3 is 13 residues. V was clipped by 0 bases and J by 5 bases, with 5 bases between them. Germline loops: CDR1 SGHRS, CDR2 YFSETQ. The CDR3 is CASSLGQTGELFF. CDR3 nucleotides: TGCGCCAGCAGCTTGGGACAGACCGGGGAGCTGTTTTTT.

This clone was seen only a few times. The chain is built from TRBV11-2 and TRBJ1-3; TRBD1 agrees at 8 bases. J gave up 7 bases and V 1 base, and 15 bases lay outside the gene matches. Germline V CDR1 and CDR2: SGHAT, FQNNGV. The CDR3 consists of 18 residues. Here the CDR3 DNA reads TGTGCCAGCAGCTTAGGTTCCTTTACAGGGGGGAAGTGGAACACCATATATTTT. Protein: CASSLGSFTGGKWNTIYF.

The chain recombines TRBV7-8 with TRBJ1-3; D unresolved. Looked up from germline, CDR1 is SGHVS and CDR2 is FQNEAQ. The V end was cut by 5 bases, the J end by 0 bases, with 17 bases between. The CDR3 extends over 17 amino acids. As DNA, the CDR3 is TGTGCCAGCAGCCCCTGGGGAGGCCCAGTCTCTGGAAACACCATATATTTT. Amino acids: CASSPWGGPVSGNTIYF. Combining the CDR3 with reference TRBV7-8 and TRBJ1-3 gives the whole variable domain GAGVSQSPRYKVAKRGQDVALRCDPISGHVSLFWYQQALGQGPEFLTYFQNEAQLDKSGLPSDRFFAERPEGSVSTLKIQRTQQEDSAVYLCASSPWGGPVSGNTIYFGEGSWLTVV.

The genes are TRBV5-4 and TRBJ1-2, with D possibly being TRBD1 (6 bases). V was pared by 6 bases and J by 2 bases, with 11 bases between. Per germline, CDR1 SGHNT and CDR2 YYREEE (reference sequence). The length of the CDR3 is 13 residues. CDR3 loop: CASNDRLNYGYTF. CDR3 nucleotide sequence: TGTGCCAGCAACGACAGGTTGAACTATGGCTACACCTTC. The full variable domain, rest sourced from reference TRBV5-4 and TRBJ1-2, is ETGVTQSPTHLIKTRGQQVTLRCSSQSGHNTVSWYQQALGQGPQFIFQYYREEENGRGNFPPRFSGLQFPNYSSELNVNALELDDSALYLCASNDRLNYGYTFGSGTRLTVV.

V is TRBV28 and J is TRBJ1-2; 8 bases are shared with TRBD1. This CDR3 spans 16 amino acids. Germline V gives CDR1 MDHEN, CDR2 SYDVKM. V lost 4 bases, J lost 8 bases, and 15 bases stayed unmatched. CDR3 region: CASSSRDRSYYSGYTF. The CDR3 DNA is TGTGCCAGCAGTTCCCGGGACAGGTCATATTATAGCGGCTACACCTTC.

The rearrangement links TRBV5-1 to TRBJ2-3, with 13 bases identical to TRBD2. CDR3 length: 16 amino acids. The V gene end was trimmed by 0 bases and the J gene end by 3 bases; junction bases not matched to a gene: 1. The germline V gene has CDR1 SGHRS and CDR2 YFSETQ. The CDR3 sequence: CASSLGLAGGTDTQYF. The DNA of the CDR3 is TGCGCCAGCAGCTTGGGACTAGCGGGAGGAACAGATACGCAGTATTTT.

The chain is built from TRBV5-1 and TRBJ2-7, with 8 bases lining up with TRBD1. V was clipped by 4 bases and J by 7 bases; unmatched bases: 19. CDR1 SGHRS and CDR2 YFSETQ come from the germline V gene. This CDR3 spans 17 amino acids. CDR3 DNA: TGCGCCAGCAGCACAAAAAGACAGGGGCTCATCCCATCGGAGCAGTACTTC. Translated, it gives CASSTKRQGLIPSEQYF.